The rows below give T cell receptor beta chains drawn from one sample of a study of blood T cell repertoires in COVID-19. Measured with immunoSEQ multiplex PCR; TCRdb has only the in-frame clones, and not every one. The sample contains about 310,000 clones, 90% of which appear only once. Sequences were obtained from peripheral blood. These receptors came from a woman in her 30s with COVID-19, enrolled during active disease. Both conserved end residues are part of each CDR3. The order of the fields is J gene, clone size, D gene, V gene, CDR3 protein. The D gene is left open where the match is weak. Size is omitted from some rows. Given values are once, few, many or a class for expanded clones.

j_gene: TRBJ1-5; abundance: NA; d_gene: NA; v_gene: TRBV2; CDR3aa: CASSSSTGYQPQHF
j_gene: TRBJ2-7; abundance: NA; d_gene: TRBD1; v_gene: TRBV7-8; CDR3aa: CASSEDRTYEQYF
j_gene: TRBJ1-1; abundance: NA; d_gene: NA; v_gene: TRBV6-5; CDR3aa: CATGLTIAGTEAFF
j_gene: TRBJ2-1; abundance: NA; d_gene: TRBD2; v_gene: TRBV5-1; CDR3aa: CASSPNPLAGGHNEQFF
j_gene: TRBJ1-2; abundance: NA; d_gene: TRBD1; v_gene: TRBV30; CDR3aa: CAWSVIGQGVYGYTF
j_gene: TRBJ1-1; abundance: once; d_gene: NA; v_gene: TRBV6-5; CDR3aa: CASIFRGKVGAFF
j_gene: TRBJ1-5; abundance: NA; d_gene: NA; v_gene: TRBV19; CDR3aa: CASSIWAGGSNQPQHF
j_gene: TRBJ1-4; abundance: NA; d_gene: NA; v_gene: TRBV5-1; CDR3aa: CASSLGRGDTDEKLFF
j_gene: TRBJ1-2; abundance: NA; d_gene: TRBD1; v_gene: TRBV28; CDR3aa: CASSSRTGEDGYTF
j_gene: TRBJ1-5; abundance: NA; d_gene: TRBD1; v_gene: TRBV27; CDR3aa: CASSWTGGNQPQHF
j_gene: TRBJ1-4; abundance: once; d_gene: NA; v_gene: TRBV27; CDR3aa: CASRTVDEKLFF
j_gene: TRBJ2-2; abundance: NA; d_gene: TRBD2; v_gene: TRBV27; CDR3aa: CASSPIAGGSTGELFF
j_gene: TRBJ1-5; abundance: NA; d_gene: NA; v_gene: TRBV28; CDR3aa: CASSLVTEDNQPQHF
j_gene: TRBJ2-7; abundance: NA; d_gene: NA; v_gene: TRBV5-6; CDR3aa: CASSFPSDEQYF
j_gene: TRBJ2-7; abundance: NA; d_gene: NA; v_gene: TRBV5-6; CDR3aa: CASSKTRAYEQYF
j_gene: TRBJ1-1; abundance: NA; d_gene: NA; v_gene: TRBV28; CDR3aa: CASSLAGQRGPTEAFF
j_gene: TRBJ2-2; abundance: NA; d_gene: TRBD1; v_gene: TRBV11-3; CDR3aa: CASSLEGTARTGELFF
j_gene: TRBJ1-3; abundance: once; d_gene: NA; v_gene: TRBV3-1/TRBV3-2; CDR3aa: CASTEDNRDGNTIYF
j_gene: TRBJ1-1; abundance: NA; d_gene: NA; v_gene: TRBV7-8; CDR3aa: CASTPGGIRTEAFF
j_gene: TRBJ2-7; abundance: NA; d_gene: TRBD2; v_gene: TRBV3-1/TRBV3-2; CDR3aa: CASSQASGRGAYEQYF
j_gene: TRBJ2-1; abundance: NA; d_gene: TRBD2; v_gene: TRBV5-1; CDR3aa: CASSLVAGVVNNEQFF
j_gene: TRBJ1-4; abundance: NA; d_gene: NA; v_gene: TRBV4-2; CDR3aa: CASSQDVTNEKLFF
j_gene: TRBJ2-1; abundance: once; d_gene: NA; v_gene: TRBV5-1; CDR3aa: CASSFTSSSYNEQFF
j_gene: TRBJ2-1; abundance: once; d_gene: NA; v_gene: TRBV5-1; CDR3aa: CASSLEGTPSGEQFF
j_gene: TRBJ1-1; abundance: NA; d_gene: NA; v_gene: TRBV5-1; CDR3aa: CASSLTGRDTEAFF
j_gene: TRBJ2-1; abundance: NA; d_gene: TRBD2; v_gene: TRBV7-9; CDR3aa: CASSSIGLAETYNEQFF
j_gene: TRBJ1-6; abundance: NA; d_gene: TRBD1; v_gene: TRBV6-6; CDR3aa: CASSTTGVDSPLHF
j_gene: TRBJ2-1; abundance: NA; d_gene: TRBD1; v_gene: TRBV5-1; CDR3aa: CASREPGQGDNEQFF
j_gene: TRBJ1-3; abundance: NA; d_gene: NA; v_gene: TRBV7-2; CDR3aa: CASSLSAGASGNTIYF
j_gene: TRBJ1-3; abundance: NA; d_gene: NA; v_gene: TRBV30; CDR3aa: CAWLQGNTIYF
j_gene: TRBJ2-5; abundance: NA; d_gene: TRBD1; v_gene: TRBV7-7; CDR3aa: CASSSHPRGQETQYF
j_gene: TRBJ2-2; abundance: once; d_gene: NA; v_gene: TRBV29-1; CDR3aa: CSVAPSEGGELFF
j_gene: TRBJ1-5; abundance: few; d_gene: TRBD1; v_gene: TRBV5-6; CDR3aa: CASSKLDRDDQPQHF
j_gene: TRBJ1-1; abundance: NA; d_gene: NA; v_gene: TRBV3-1/TRBV3-2; CDR3aa: CASSQEPGVINTEAFF
j_gene: TRBJ1-2; abundance: NA; d_gene: NA; v_gene: TRBV3-1/TRBV3-2; CDR3aa: CASSQDLSTQGDGYTF
j_gene: TRBJ1-5; abundance: NA; d_gene: TRBD1; v_gene: TRBV2; CDR3aa: CASSPTRGGNQPQHF